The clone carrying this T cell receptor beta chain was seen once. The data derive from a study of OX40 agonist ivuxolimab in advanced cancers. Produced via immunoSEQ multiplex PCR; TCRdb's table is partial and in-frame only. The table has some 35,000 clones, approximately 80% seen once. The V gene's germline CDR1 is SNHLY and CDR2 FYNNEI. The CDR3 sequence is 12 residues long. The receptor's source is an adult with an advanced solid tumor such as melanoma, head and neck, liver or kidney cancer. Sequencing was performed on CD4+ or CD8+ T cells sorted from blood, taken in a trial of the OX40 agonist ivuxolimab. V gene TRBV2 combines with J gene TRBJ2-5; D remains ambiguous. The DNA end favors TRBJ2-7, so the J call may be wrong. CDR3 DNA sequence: TGTGCCAGCAGTGATTGGGACTACGAGCAGTACTTC. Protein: CASSDWDYEQYF.